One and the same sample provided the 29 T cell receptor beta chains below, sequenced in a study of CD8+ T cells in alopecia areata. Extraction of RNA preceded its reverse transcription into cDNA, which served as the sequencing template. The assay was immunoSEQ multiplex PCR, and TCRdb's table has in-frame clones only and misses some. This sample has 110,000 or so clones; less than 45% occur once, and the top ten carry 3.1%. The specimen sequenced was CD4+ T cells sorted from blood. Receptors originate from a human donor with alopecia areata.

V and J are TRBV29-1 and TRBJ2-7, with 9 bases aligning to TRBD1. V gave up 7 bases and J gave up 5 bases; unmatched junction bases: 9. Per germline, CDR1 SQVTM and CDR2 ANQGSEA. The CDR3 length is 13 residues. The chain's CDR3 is CSGGTGTGNEQYF. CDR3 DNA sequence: TGCAGCGGGGGTACCGGGACAGGGAACGAGCAGTACTTC.

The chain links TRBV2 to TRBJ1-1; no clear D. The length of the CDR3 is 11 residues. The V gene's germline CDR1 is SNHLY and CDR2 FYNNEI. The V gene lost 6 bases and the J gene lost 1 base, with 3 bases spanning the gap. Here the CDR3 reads CASRPNTEAFF. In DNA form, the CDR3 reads TGTGCCAGCAGACCGAACACTGAAGCTTTCTTT.

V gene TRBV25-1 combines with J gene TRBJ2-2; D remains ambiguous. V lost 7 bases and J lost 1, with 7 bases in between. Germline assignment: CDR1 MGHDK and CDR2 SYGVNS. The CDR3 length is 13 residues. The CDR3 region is CASTPKNTGELFF. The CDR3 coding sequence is TGTGCCAGCACTCCCAAGAACACCGGGGAGCTGTTTTTT.

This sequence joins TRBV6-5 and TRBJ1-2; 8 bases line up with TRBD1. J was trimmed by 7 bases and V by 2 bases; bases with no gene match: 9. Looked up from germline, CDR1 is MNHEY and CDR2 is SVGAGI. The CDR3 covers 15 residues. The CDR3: CASSYAGGKSGGYTF. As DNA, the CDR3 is TGTGCCAGCAGTTACGCAGGGGGCAAATCGGGTGGCTACACCTTC.

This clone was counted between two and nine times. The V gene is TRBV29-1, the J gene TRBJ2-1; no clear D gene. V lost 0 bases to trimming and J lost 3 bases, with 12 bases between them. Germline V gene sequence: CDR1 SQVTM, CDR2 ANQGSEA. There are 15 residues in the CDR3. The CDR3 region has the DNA TGCAGCGTTGAAGATCGAGCCGGTGACTACAATGAGCAGTTCTTC. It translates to CSVEDRAGDYNEQFF.

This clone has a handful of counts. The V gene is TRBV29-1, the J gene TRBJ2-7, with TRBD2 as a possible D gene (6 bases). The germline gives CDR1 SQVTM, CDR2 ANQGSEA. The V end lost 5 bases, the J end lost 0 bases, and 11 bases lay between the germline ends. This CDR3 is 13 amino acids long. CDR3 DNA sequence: TGCAGCGTTCGGGACTTCAGCTCCTACGAGCAGTACTTC. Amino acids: CSVRDFSSYEQYF.

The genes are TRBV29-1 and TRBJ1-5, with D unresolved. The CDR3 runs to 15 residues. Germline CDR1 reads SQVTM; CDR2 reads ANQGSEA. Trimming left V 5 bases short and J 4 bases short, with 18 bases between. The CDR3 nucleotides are TGCAGCGTTAGTGAAGGGTTTATTGGAAATCAGCCCCAGCATTTT. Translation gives CSVSEGFIGNQPQHF.

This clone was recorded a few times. CDR3 sequence (DNA): TGTGCCAGCAGCTTAGACAGGGGGGTTCAGTACTTC. It codes for CASSLDRGVQYF. The J gene is TRBJ2-5, the V gene TRBV7-2; TRBD1 agrees at 8 bases. J gave up 11 bases and V 1 base, and 3 bases lay outside the gene matches. CDR1 and CDR2 (germline): SGHTA, FQGNSA. This CDR3 is 12 amino acids long. The entire variable domain, with the rest obtained from reference TRBV7-2 and TRBJ2-5, is as follows: GAGVSQSPSNKVTEKGKDVELRCDPISGHTALYWYRQSLGQGLEFLIYFQGNSAPDKSGLPSDRFSAERTGGSVSTLTIQRTQQEDSAVYLCASSLDRGVQYFGPGTRLLVL.

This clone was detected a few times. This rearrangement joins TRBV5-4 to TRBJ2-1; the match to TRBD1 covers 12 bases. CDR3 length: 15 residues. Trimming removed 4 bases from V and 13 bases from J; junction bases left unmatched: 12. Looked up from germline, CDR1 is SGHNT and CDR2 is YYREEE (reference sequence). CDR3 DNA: TGTGCCAGCAGCAATCTCCTGGGACAGGGGGCTATCCAGTTCTTC. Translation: CASSNLLGQGAIQFF. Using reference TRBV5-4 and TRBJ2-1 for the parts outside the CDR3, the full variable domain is ETGVTQSPTHLIKTRGQQVTLRCSSQSGHNTVSWYQQALGQGPQFIFQYYREEENGRGNFPPRFSGLQFPNYSSELNVNALELDDSALYLCASSNLLGQGAIQFFGPGTRLTVL.

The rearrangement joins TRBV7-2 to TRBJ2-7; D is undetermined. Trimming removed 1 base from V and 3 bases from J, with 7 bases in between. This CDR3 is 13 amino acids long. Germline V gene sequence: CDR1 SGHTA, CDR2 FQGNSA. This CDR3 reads CASSLDYYYEQYF. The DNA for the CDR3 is TGTGCCAGCAGCTTAGACTATTACTACGAGCAGTACTTC.

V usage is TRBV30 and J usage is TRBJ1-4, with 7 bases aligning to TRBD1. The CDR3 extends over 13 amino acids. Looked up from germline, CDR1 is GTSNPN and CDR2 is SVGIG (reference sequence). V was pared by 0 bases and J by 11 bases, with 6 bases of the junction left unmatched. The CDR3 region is CAWSVQGVRKLFF. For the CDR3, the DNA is TGTGCCTGGAGTGTTCAGGGGGTGCGGAAACTGTTTTTT.

The CDR3 reads CSVGQVQREQYF. CDR3 nucleotides: TGCAGCGTGGGCCAGGTCCAGCGGGAGCAGTACTTC. J is TRBJ2-7 and V is TRBV29-1; D perhaps matches TRBD2 (5 bases). V lost 6 bases to trimming and J lost 7 bases, with 16 bases between them. The CDR3 totals 12 residues. The V gene's germline CDR1 is SQVTM and CDR2 ANQGSEA.

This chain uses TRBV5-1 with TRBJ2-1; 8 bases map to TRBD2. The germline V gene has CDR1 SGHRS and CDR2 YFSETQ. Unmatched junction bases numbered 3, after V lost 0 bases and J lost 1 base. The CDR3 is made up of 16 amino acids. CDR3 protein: CASSLDLAGSYNEQFF. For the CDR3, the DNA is TGCGCCAGCAGCTTGGACCTAGCGGGTTCCTACAATGAGCAGTTCTTC.

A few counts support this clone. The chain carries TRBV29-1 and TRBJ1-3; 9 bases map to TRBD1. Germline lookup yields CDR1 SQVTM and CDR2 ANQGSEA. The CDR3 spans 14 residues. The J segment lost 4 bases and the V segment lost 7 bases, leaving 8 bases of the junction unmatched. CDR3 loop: CSAQGQGGGNTIYF. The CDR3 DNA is TGCAGCGCCCAGGGACAGGGTGGAGGAAACACCATATATTTT. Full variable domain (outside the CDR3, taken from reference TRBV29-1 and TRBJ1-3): SAVISQKPSRDICQRGTSLTIQCQVDSQVTMMFWYRQQPGQSLTLIATANQGSEATYESGFVIDKFPISRPNLTFSTLTVSNMSPEDSSIYLCSAQGQGGGNTIYFGEGSWLTVV.

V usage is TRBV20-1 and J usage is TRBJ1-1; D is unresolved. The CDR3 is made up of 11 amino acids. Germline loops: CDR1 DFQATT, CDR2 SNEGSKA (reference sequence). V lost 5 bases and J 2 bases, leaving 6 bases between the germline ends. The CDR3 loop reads CSASANTEAFF. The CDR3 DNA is TGCAGTGCTTCAGCAAACACTGAAGCTTTCTTT.

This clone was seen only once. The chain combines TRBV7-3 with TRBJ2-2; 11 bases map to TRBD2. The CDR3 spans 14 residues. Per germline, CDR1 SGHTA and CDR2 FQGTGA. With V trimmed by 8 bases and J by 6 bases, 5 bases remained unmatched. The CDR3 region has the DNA TGTGCCAGCGGATATAGCGGGAGGGCCGGGGAGCTGTTTTTT. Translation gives CASGYSGRAGELFF.

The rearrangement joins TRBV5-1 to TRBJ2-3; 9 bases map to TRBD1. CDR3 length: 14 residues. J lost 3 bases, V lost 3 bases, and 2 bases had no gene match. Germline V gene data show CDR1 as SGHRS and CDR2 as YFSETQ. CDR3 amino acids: CASSSDRGTDTQYF. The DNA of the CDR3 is TGCGCCAGCAGCTCGGACAGGGGAACAGATACGCAGTATTTT.

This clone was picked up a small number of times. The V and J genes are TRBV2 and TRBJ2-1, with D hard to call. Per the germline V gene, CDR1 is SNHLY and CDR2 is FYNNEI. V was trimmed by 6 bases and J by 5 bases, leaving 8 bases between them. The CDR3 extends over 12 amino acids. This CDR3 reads CASRSENNEQFF. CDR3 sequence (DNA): TGTGCCAGCAGATCGGAGAACAATGAGCAGTTCTTC.

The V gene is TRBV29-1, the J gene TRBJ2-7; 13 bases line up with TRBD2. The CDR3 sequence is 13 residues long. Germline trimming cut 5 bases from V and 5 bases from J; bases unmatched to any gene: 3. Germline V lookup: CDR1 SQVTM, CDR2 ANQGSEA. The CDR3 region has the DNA TGCAGCGTTCCGGGACTAGCGGGAAACGAGCAGTACTTC. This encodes CSVPGLAGNEQYF.

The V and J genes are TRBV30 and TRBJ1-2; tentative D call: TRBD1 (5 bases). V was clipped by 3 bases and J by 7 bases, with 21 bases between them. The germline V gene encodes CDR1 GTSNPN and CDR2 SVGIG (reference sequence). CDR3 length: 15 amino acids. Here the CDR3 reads CAWSPSLGGIGGYTF. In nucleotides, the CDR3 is TGTGCCTGGAGCCCGTCTTTGGGGGGAATCGGTGGCTACACCTTC.

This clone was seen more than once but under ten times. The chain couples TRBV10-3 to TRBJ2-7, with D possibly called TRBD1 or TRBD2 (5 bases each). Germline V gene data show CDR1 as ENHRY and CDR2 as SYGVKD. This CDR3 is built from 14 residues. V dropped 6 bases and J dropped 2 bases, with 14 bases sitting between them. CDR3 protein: CAISVTGRTYEQYF. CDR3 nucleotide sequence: TGTGCCATCAGCGTTACGGGACGGACCTACGAGCAGTACTTC.

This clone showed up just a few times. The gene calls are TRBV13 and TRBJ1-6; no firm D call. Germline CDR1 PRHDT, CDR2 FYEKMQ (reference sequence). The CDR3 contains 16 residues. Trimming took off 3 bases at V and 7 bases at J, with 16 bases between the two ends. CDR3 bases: TGTGCCAGCAGCTTTGGACGAATCTCGGGAAATTCACCCCTCCACTTT. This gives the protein CASSFGRISGNSPLHF.

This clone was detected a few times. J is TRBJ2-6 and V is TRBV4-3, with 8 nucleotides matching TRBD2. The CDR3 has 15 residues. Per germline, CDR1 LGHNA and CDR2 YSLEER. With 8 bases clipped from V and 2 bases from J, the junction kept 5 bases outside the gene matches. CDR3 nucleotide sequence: TGCGCCAGCGGACCGGGGGGGACTGGGGCCAACGTCCTGACTTTC. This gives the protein CASGPGGTGANVLTF.

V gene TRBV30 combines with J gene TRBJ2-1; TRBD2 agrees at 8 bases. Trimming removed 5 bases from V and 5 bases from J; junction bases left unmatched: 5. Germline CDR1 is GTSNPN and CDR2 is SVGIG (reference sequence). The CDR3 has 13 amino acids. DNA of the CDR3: TGTGCCTGGGGAAAACTAGCGGACAATGAGCAGTTCTTC. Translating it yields CAWGKLADNEQFF.

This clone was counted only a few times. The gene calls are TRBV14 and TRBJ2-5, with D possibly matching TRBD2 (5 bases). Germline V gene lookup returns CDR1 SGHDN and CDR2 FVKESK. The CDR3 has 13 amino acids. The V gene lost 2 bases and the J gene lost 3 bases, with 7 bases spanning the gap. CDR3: CASSQLGEETQYF. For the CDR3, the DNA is TGTGCCAGCAGCCAACTCGGGGAAGAGACCCAGTACTTC.

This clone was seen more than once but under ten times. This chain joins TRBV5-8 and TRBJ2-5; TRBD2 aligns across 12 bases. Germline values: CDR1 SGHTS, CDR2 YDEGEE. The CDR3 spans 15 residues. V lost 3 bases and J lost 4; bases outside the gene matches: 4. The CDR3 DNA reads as TGTGCCAGCAGCTCGGAGGGACTAGCGGGAGAGACCCAGTACTTC. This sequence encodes CASSSEGLAGETQYF.

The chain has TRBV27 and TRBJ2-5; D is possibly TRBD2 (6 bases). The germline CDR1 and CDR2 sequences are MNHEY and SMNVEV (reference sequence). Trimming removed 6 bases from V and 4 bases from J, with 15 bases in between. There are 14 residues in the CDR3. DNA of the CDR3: TGTGCCAGCAGCTCCTCCGGGAGCGGAGAGACCCAGTACTTC. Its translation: CASSSSGSGETQYF.

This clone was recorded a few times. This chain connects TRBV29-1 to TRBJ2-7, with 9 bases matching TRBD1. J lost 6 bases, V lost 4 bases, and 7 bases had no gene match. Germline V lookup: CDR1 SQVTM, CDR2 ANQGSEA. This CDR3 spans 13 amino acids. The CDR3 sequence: CSVARTGATEQYF. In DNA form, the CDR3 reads TGCAGCGTTGCACGGACAGGGGCCACCGAGCAGTACTTC.

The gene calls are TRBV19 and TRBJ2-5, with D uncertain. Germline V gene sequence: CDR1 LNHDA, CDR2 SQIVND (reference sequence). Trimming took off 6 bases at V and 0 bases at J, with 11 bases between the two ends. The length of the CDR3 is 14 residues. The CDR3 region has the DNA TGTGCCAGTAGCAACCGGATCGACCAAGAGACCCAGTACTTC. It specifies CASSNRIDQETQYF.